One sample yielded the 31 T cell receptor beta chains listed below, sequenced in a study of CD8 T cells in Susac syndrome. A quantity of about 0.5 to 1 ug RNA underwent reverse transcription using random hexamers. One entry per CDR3 protein, called by TCRdb with MiXCR from the immunoSEQ multiplex PCR reads. The data contain 200,000 to 300,000 distinct CDR3 sequences, 90% to 97% of them singletons. Material: CD4+ T cells from PBMCs. The receptors were gathered from a human donor with Susac syndrome.

The chain carries TRBV28 and TRBJ2-6; 7 nucleotides agree with TRBD1. The CDR3 is made up of 15 amino acids. The germline gives CDR1 MDHEN, CDR2 SYDVKM. J was trimmed by 4 bases and V by 4 bases; bases with no gene match: 4. The CDR3 spells CASSSRGLGANVLTF. The CDR3 DNA follows: TGTGCCAGCAGTTCAAGGGGGCTAGGGGCCAACGTCCTGACTTTC.

The chain links TRBV28 to TRBJ1-3, with no clear D. V gave up 6 bases and J gave up 4 bases, with 7 bases separating them. Per the germline V gene, CDR1 is MDHEN and CDR2 is SYDVKM. This CDR3 contains 12 residues. The CDR3 loop reads CASRLHGNTIYF. CDR3 DNA: TGTGCCAGCAGACTTCACGGAAACACCATATATTTT. Complete variable domain (other parts from reference TRBV28 and TRBJ1-3): DVKVTQSSRYLVKRTGEKVFLECVQDMDHENMFWYRQDPGLGLRLIYFSYDVKMKEKGDIPEGYSVSREKKERFSLILESASTNQTSMYLCASRLHGNTIYFGEGSWLTVV.

The chain employs TRBV2 and TRBJ2-1; D might be TRBD1 (6 bases). V lost 6 bases and J 4 bases, leaving 16 bases between the germline ends. Germline values: CDR1 SNHLY, CDR2 FYNNEI. The CDR3 runs 15 residues. Here the CDR3 DNA reads TGTGCCAGCAGCGCCTCCTGGACAGCTTACAATGAGCAGTTCTTC. This encodes CASSASWTAYNEQFF.

The gene calls are TRBV12-3 or TRBV12-4 and TRBJ1-1, with D hard to call. V dropped 8 bases and J dropped 9 bases, with 10 bases sitting between them. The CDR3 is 10 residues long. The CDR3, as DNA: TGTGCCAGCGGTAGGGAAAAAGCTTTCTTT. It is translated as CASGREKAFF.

The chain is built from TRBV4-1 and TRBJ1-2, with no clear D. V dropped 2 bases and J dropped 4 bases, with 17 bases sitting between them. CDR3 length: 16 residues. Germline assignment: CDR1 MGHRA and CDR2 YSYEKL. In DNA form, the CDR3 reads TGCGCCAGCAGCCAACCTCAAGGGCCCCACTCCTATGGCTACACCTTC. Its translation: CASSQPQGPHSYGYTF.

This sequence joins TRBV4-2 and TRBJ2-3, with TRBD2 matching over 10 bases. The J segment lost 6 bases and the V segment lost 1 base, leaving 10 bases of the junction unmatched. CDR1 and CDR2 from the germline V gene are LGHNA and YNFKEQ. This CDR3 is 17 amino acids long. CDR3 loop: CASSQVQREGRGDTQYF. The CDR3 nucleotides are TGTGCCAGCAGCCAAGTTCAGCGGGAGGGCCGGGGGGATACGCAGTATTTT.

There are a few counts of this clonotype. The genes are TRBV3-1 and TRBJ1-1; D is undetermined. Trimming cost V 6 bases and J 1 base, with 6 bases left between them. This CDR3 region has 12 residues. Germline values: CDR1 LGHDT, CDR2 YNNKEL (reference sequence). The CDR3 DNA sequence: TGTGCCAGCAGTCATCCGAACACTGAAGCTTTCTTT. Translation: CASSHPNTEAFF. Based on the CDR3 plus reference TRBV3-1 and TRBJ1-1, the full variable domain is DTAVSQTPKYLVTQMGNDKSIKCEQNLGHDTMYWYKQDSKKFLKIMFSYNNKELIINETVPNRFSPKSPDKAHLNLHINSLELGDSAVYFCASSHPNTEAFFGQGTRLTVV.

The chain has TRBV3-1 and TRBJ1-2; weak D call: TRBD1 (5 bases). The CDR3 extends over 15 amino acids. Germline V gene lookup returns CDR1 LGHDT and CDR2 YNNKEL (reference sequence). V shed 1 base and J shed 8 bases, with 17 bases lying between them. The CDR3 DNA is TGTGCCAGCAGCCAAGGTAGGGGCGCCCCCGGCGGCTACACCTTC. Encoded protein: CASSQGRGAPGGYTF.

The J gene is TRBJ2-2, the V gene TRBV29-1; D call uncertain. The germline V gene encodes CDR1 SQVTM and CDR2 ANQGSEA. The V gene lost 4 bases and the J gene lost 6 bases, with 9 bases spanning the gap. The length of the CDR3 is 12 residues. DNA for the CDR3: TGCAGCGTTGCCAGGCTTGCCGGGGAGCTGTTTTTT. It is translated as CSVARLAGELFF.

Here the CDR3 reads CASSPQGAGYGYTF. The CDR3 DNA reads TGTGCCAGCAGTCCACAGGGGGCCGGCTATGGCTACACCTTC. The genes are TRBV12-3 or TRBV12-4 and TRBJ1-2, with TRBD1 matching 9 bases. This CDR3 region has 14 residues. With V trimmed by 5 bases and J by 4 bases, 5 bases remained unmatched.

V gene TRBV29-1 combines with J gene TRBJ2-7; 7 bases are shared with TRBD1. In germline, CDR1 is SQVTM, CDR2 ANQGSEA. V shed 7 bases and J 3 bases; nucleotides not matched to a gene: 9. The CDR3 runs 13 residues. The CDR3 sequence: CSAGTETIYEQYF. The CDR3 nucleotides are TGCAGCGCCGGGACAGAGACCATCTACGAGCAGTACTTC.

This sequence joins TRBV3-1 and TRBJ2-1; the D is unclear. V lost 6 bases and J lost 4, with 19 bases in between. Germline CDR1 reads LGHDT; CDR2 reads YNNKEL (reference sequence). This CDR3 region has 16 residues. CDR3 DNA sequence: TGTGCCAGCAGAACGTCAACGAAGTCCCATTACAATGAGCAGTTCTTC. It specifies CASRTSTKSHYNEQFF.

The chain has TRBV6-5 and TRBJ2-5; D possibly matches TRBD1 or TRBD2 (7 bases each). Trimming stripped 9 bases from V and 3 bases from J, with 14 bases between. CDR1 MNHEY and CDR2 SVGAGI come from the germline V gene. The CDR3 covers 13 residues. For the CDR3, the DNA is TGTGCCAGTAAACAGGGGAGGGAAGAGACCCAGTACTTC. It yields the protein CASKQGREETQYF.

The rearrangement links TRBV29-1 to TRBJ2-1; no clear D gene. Trimming took off 5 bases at V and 5 bases at J, with 13 bases between the two ends. CDR1 is SQVTM, CDR2 ANQGSEA, per germline. The CDR3 sequence is 13 residues long. Here the CDR3 reads CSVPGATNNEQFF. CDR3 bases: TGCAGCGTTCCCGGAGCGACCAACAATGAGCAGTTCTTC.

This sequence joins TRBV7-2 and TRBJ2-6; D gene ambiguous. The germline V and J ends were trimmed by 1 base and 0 bases, with 10 bases remaining between them. The CDR3 spans 17 residues. Per germline, CDR1 SGHTA and CDR2 FQGNSA. The CDR3, as DNA: TGTGCCAGCAGCTTAGTTGCGGCTAGCTCTGGGGCCAACGTCCTGACTTTC. Translating gives CASSLVAASSGANVLTF.

The J gene is TRBJ2-1, the V gene TRBV29-1; D unclear. The CDR3 spans 11 residues. Germline lookup yields CDR1 SQVTM and CDR2 ANQGSEA. V was clipped by 0 bases and J by 10 bases, with 7 bases between them. CDR3 coding DNA: TGCAGCGTTGAAGATCGCAGGGAGCAGTTCTTC. As protein: CSVEDRREQFF.

The gene calls are TRBV20-1 and TRBJ1-2, with TRBD1 matching 10 bases. The CDR3 sequence is 13 residues long. Per the germline V gene, CDR1 is DFQATT and CDR2 is SNEGSKA (reference sequence). J gave up 7 bases and V 6 bases, and 8 bases lay outside the gene matches. Here the CDR3 DNA reads TGCAGTGCAGAAGGGGGACAGGGGTCTGGCTACACCTTC. The encoded protein is CSAEGGQGSGYTF.

This chain links TRBV27 with TRBJ1-2; D gene unclear. CDR3 length: 17 residues. CDR1 is MNHEY and CDR2 is SMNVEV in the germline V gene (reference sequence). Trimming pared 5 bases from V and 0 bases from J, leaving 19 bases between. Here the CDR3 DNA reads TGTGCCAGCAGTGCGGACCCTTACCCGTACTCTAACTATGGCTACACCTTC. This encodes CASSADPYPYSNYGYTF.

V gene TRBV15 combines with J gene TRBJ2-7; 8 positions match TRBD2. CDR1 LNHNV and CDR2 YYDKDF come from the germline V gene (reference sequence). V lost 6 bases to trimming and J lost 1 base; unmatched junction nucleotides: 5. This CDR3 contains 14 residues. The CDR3 DNA is TGTGCCACCAGACCCTTAGCGGGATCCTACGAGCAGTACTTC. It encodes CATRPLAGSYEQYF.

V gene TRBV9 combines with J gene TRBJ2-2; D may match TRBD1 or TRBD2 (5 bases each). The V end lost 4 bases, the J end lost 1 base, and 14 bases lay between the germline ends. The CDR3 runs 16 residues. Germline V gives CDR1 SGDLS, CDR2 YYNGEE. The CDR3 sequence: CASSKGQGGNTGELFF. The CDR3 DNA follows: TGTGCCAGCAGCAAAGGACAAGGAGGGAACACCGGGGAGCTGTTTTTT.

This chain links TRBV18 with TRBJ2-4; D not certain. This CDR3 comprises 14 residues. The V gene lost 3 bases and the J gene lost 12 bases, with 18 bases spanning the gap. Germline V lookup: CDR1 KGHSH, CDR2 LQKENI. The DNA for the CDR3 is TGTGCCAGCTCACCCCCCGAACAGAAAATGTCTCAGTACTTC. As protein: CASSPPEQKMSQYF.

This chain connects TRBV30 to TRBJ1-5; TRBD1 agrees at 7 bases. The J segment lost 2 bases and the V segment lost 6 bases, leaving 10 bases of the junction unmatched. CDR1 and CDR2 (germline): GTSNPN, SVGIG (reference sequence). The CDR3 has 15 residues. CDR3: CACLRSGGGNQPQHF. CDR3 in DNA: TGTGCCTGTCTACGATCAGGGGGAGGCAATCAGCCCCAGCATTTT. The entire variable domain, with the rest obtained from reference TRBV30 and TRBJ1-5, is as follows: SQTIHQWPATLVQPVGSPLSLECTVEGTSNPNLYWYRQAAGRGLQLLFYSVGIGQISSEVPQNLSASRPQDRQFILSSKKLLLSDSGFYLCACLRSGGGNQPQHFGDGTRLSIL.

The chain has TRBV25-1 and TRBJ2-1; 10 bases fit TRBD2. This CDR3 has 15 amino acids. Germline V gives CDR1 MGHDK, CDR2 SYGVNS. After removal of 3 bases from V and 7 bases from J, the junction contained 6 bases not matched to a gene. CDR3 sequence (DNA): TGTGCCAGCAGTGAGTGGGCTAGCGGGAGAAATGAGCAGTTCTTC. This encodes CASSEWASGRNEQFF.

This chain joins TRBV11-3 and TRBJ1-2; 8 bases map to TRBD1. This CDR3 region has 17 residues. Unmatched junction bases numbered 13, after V lost 5 bases and J lost 2 bases. The germline gives CDR1 SGHNT, CDR2 YENEEA. The CDR3 coding sequence is TGTGCCAGCAGCCGAAGAATCCAGGGGGCGCAGAACTATGGCTACACCTTC. Its translation: CASSRRIQGAQNYGYTF.

This chain's CDR3 is CASSQPSDPLDTDTQYF. The CDR3 region has the DNA TGTGCCAGCAGCCAACCATCGGACCCACTAGACACAGATACGCAGTATTTT. The chain joins TRBV3-1 to TRBJ2-3; D possibly corresponds to TRBD2 (5 bases). Germline CDR1 LGHDT, CDR2 YNNKEL (reference sequence). The CDR3 length is 17 residues. Trimming removed 2 bases from V and 2 bases from J, with 17 bases in between.

This chain joins TRBV20-1 and TRBJ2-5; D ambiguous. Germline V lookup: CDR1 DFQATT, CDR2 SNEGSKA (reference sequence). The CDR3 covers 11 residues. The V gene lost 5 bases and the J gene lost 7 bases, with 11 bases spanning the gap. The CDR3 spells CSAYTGGTQYF. CDR3 in DNA: TGCAGTGCTTACACTGGTGGGACCCAGTACTTC.

The chain has TRBV20-1 and TRBJ2-1; maybe TRBD2 (5 bases). CDR1 and CDR2 (germline): DFQATT, SNEGSKA (reference sequence). V was pared by 1 base and J by 0 bases, with 13 bases between. This CDR3 is built from 16 residues. CDR3 coding DNA: TGCAGTGCTAGAGCCCCTAGCCGGAGCTCCTACAATGAGCAGTTCTTC. It specifies CSARAPSRSSYNEQFF.

The rearrangement links TRBV27 to TRBJ2-7; 10 bases are shared with TRBD1. Per germline, CDR1 MNHEY and CDR2 SMNVEV (reference sequence). The J segment lost 6 bases and the V segment lost 3 bases, leaving 5 bases of the junction unmatched. The CDR3 has 14 amino acids. The CDR3 DNA sequence: TGTGCCAGCAGTTTCGGCCGACAGGGGGCCGAGCAGTACTTC. It specifies CASSFGRQGAEQYF.

This chain joins TRBV5-1 and TRBJ1-5; 9 nucleotides line up with TRBD1. The ends lost 2 bases at V and 1 base at J; junction bases unmatched: 4. Germline CDR1 and CDR2: SGHRS and YFSETQ. The CDR3 covers 16 residues. CDR3 loop: CASSLTGGASNQPQHF. The CDR3 coding sequence is TGCGCCAGCAGCTTAACAGGGGGCGCAAGCAATCAGCCCCAGCATTTT.

The chain is built from TRBV5-1 and TRBJ2-7; a weak D match, TRBD1 (6 bases). CDR1 is SGHRS and CDR2 is YFSETQ in the germline V gene. V was cut by 4 bases and J by 5 bases, with 13 bases left in between. The CDR3 has 13 residues. The CDR3 spells CASSRDQGNEQYF. CDR3 in DNA: TGCGCCAGCAGCCGAGACCAGGGGAACGAGCAGTACTTC.

This chain links TRBV18 with TRBJ2-4, with 8 bases aligning to TRBD1. The V and J ends lost 0 bases and 1 base, in that order; junction bases with no gene match: 20. There are 22 residues in the CDR3. CDR1 is KGHSH, CDR2 LQKENI, per germline. DNA of the CDR3: TGTGCCAGCTCACCACCGGGTTCGGTTGACAGGGGCGGACCTCTGGCCAAAAACATTCAGTACTTC. Translated: CASSPPGSVDRGGPLAKNIQYF.